What follows describes a single TCR beta chain. TCRdb used MiXCR to reprocess the 5' RACE reads, holding one entry per CDR3 protein. Here the sample spans just under 350,000 distinct CDR3 sequences, 13% being singletons. The data were taken from a study of T-cell memory formation after mild COVID-19. Study at large: Largely donor-specific TCR clusters were found.

Losses at the gene ends were 6 bases for V and 2 bases for J; bases not matched to a gene: 3. The CDR3 has 13 amino acids. Germline lookup yields CDR1 DFQATT and CDR2 SNEGSKA (reference sequence). The receptor's source is a man younger than 30 who had mild COVID-19 (a few samples of this study predate the infection). Cell type and time point are not known. This chain joins TRBV20-1 and TRBJ1-5; TRBD1 aligns across 8 bases. The sequenced material came from PBMCs or a T cell subset sorted from them (not recorded which). In nucleotides, the CDR3 is TGCAGTGCGAAACAGGGGGGCAATCAGCCCCAGCATTTT. Amino acid sequence: CSAKQGGNQPQHF.